The 6 T cell receptor beta chains in this list originate from one sample, sequenced in a study of long-term antiretroviral therapy in people with HIV. The assay, immunoSEQ v3.0, was run at survey level. Assay: immunoSEQ multiplex PCR; the TCRdb copy retains only in-frame clones and omits some. The repertoire includes about 34,000 clones, roughly three quarters of them detected once, and 3% to 3.5% sits in the top ten. The specimen was unsorted PBMCs, collected 1.9 years after starting antiretroviral therapy. The receptors originated from a man between 18 and 35 years old with HIV.

The chain couples TRBV6-1 to TRBJ1-1; D gene unclear. CDR1 and CDR2 from the germline V gene are MNHNS and SASEGT. Trimming pared 5 bases from V and 4 bases from J, leaving 11 bases between. CDR3 size: 13 residues. The CDR3 DNA follows: TGTGCCAGCAGTCCCCGTGGTCTCACTGAAGCTTTCTTT. It encodes CASSPRGLTEAFF.

This clone was seen a few times. The chain links TRBV27 to TRBJ2-7; tentatively, D is TRBD1 or TRBD2 (5 bases each). Trimming removed 7 bases at V and 3 bases at J, with 22 bases between. The germline gives CDR1 MNHEY, CDR2 SMNVEV (reference sequence). CDR3 size: 16 residues. This CDR3 reads CASNTSYRLEDYEQYF. DNA for the CDR3: TGTGCCAGCAACACCTCCTACAGGTTGGAGGACTACGAGCAGTACTTC.

This clone was picked up a small number of times. The J gene is TRBJ2-4, the V gene TRBV2, with D possibly matching TRBD2 (6 bases). Germline loops: CDR1 SNHLY, CDR2 FYNNEI. CDR3 size: 14 residues. Trimming cost V 6 bases and J 0 bases, with 9 bases left between them. CDR3 sequence: CASRGGIAKNIQYF. The CDR3 DNA reads as TGTGCCAGCAGGGGGGGAATAGCCAAAAACATTCAGTACTTC.

V is TRBV20-1 and J is TRBJ1-2; possible D gene TRBD1, 6 bases. The germline V gene encodes CDR1 DFQATT and CDR2 SNEGSKA (reference sequence). The CDR3 is made up of 11 amino acids. Trimming left V 2 bases short and J 8 bases short, with 9 bases between. CDR3 coding DNA: TGCAGTGCTAGACTCAGGGGAGGCTACACCTTC. Translated, it gives CSARLRGGYTF.

J is TRBJ2-3 and V is TRBV5-1; no clear D gene. V lost 0 bases and J lost 0, with 2 bases in between. The germline V gene encodes CDR1 SGHRS and CDR2 YFSETQ. The CDR3 is 13 amino acids. The CDR3 DNA reads TGCGCCAGCAGCTTGGGTAGCACAGATACGCAGTATTTT. This sequence encodes CASSLGSTDTQYF. Complete variable domain (other parts from reference TRBV5-1 and TRBJ2-3): KAGVTQTPRYLIKTRGQQVTLSCSPISGHRSVSWYQQTPGQGLQFLFEYFSETQRNKGNFPGRFSGRQFSNSRSEMNVSTLELGDSALYLCASSLGSTDTQYFGPGTRLTVL.

The rearrangement joins TRBV6-1 to TRBJ1-2, with 9 bases matching TRBD1. The CDR3 consists of 14 residues. CDR1 is MNHNS and CDR2 is SASEGT in the germline V gene. The junction had 4 bases not matched to a gene; V was cut back by 3 bases and J by 5 bases. CDR3 in amino acids: CASSDGTGIYGYTF. The CDR3 DNA is TGTGCCAGCAGTGACGGGACAGGGATATATGGCTACACCTTC.